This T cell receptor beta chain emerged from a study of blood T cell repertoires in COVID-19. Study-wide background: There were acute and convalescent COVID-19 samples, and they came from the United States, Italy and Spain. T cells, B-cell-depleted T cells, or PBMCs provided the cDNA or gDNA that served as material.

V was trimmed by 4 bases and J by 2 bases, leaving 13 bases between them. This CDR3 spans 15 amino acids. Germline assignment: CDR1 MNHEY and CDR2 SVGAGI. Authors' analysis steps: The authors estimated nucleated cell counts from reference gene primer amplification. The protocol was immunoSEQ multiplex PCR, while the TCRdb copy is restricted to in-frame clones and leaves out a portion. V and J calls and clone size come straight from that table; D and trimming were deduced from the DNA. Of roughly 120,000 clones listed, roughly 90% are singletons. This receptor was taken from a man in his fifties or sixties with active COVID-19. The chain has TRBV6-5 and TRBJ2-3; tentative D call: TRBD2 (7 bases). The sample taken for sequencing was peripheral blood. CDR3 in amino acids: CASSSRGGLTDTQYF. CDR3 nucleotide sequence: TGTGCCAGCAGTTCTAGGGGGGGCCTCACAGATACGCAGTATTTT.